This TCR beta chain originates from a study of beta chain features in type 1 diabetes (dated by TCRdb to between 2018 and 2020). Notes on the research overall: Patients and healthy donors did not differ in mean age, gender distribution, total cell number or subset yield. Across all samples, around 99 million sorted cells were examined, and cell number per subset correlated strongly with RNA yield. The study compared the TCRB repertoires of sorted circulating CD4+ T cell subsets in recently diagnosed type 1 diabetes patients with those in matched healthy donors. Regulatory and stem cell-like memory subsets were obtained from only 8 patients and roughly eight healthy donors, while naive and central memory subsets were obtained from all 30 or so donors.

V gives up 1 base and J gives up 0 bases, and the segment between their germline ends measures 4 bases. CDR1 and CDR2 (SGHNT, YYREEE) derive from the germline V gene (reference sequence). From its cysteine to its phenylalanine, the CDR3 spans 14 amino acids. Here the CDR3 DNA is all that survives: 42 bases in frame from base 1. In this sample, this clone turned up a few times. Which antigen it targets is not known. No base quality information exists; no much larger clone differs at one position. General findings and caveats noted by the study authors: A moderate but significant shortening of TCRB CDR3 length was observed in type 1 diabetes patients in all four CD4+ subsets. Naive, central memory and regulatory TCRB repertoires appeared more similar among patients than among healthy donors. PCR may preferentially amplify shorter templates, but because patient and control samples were amplified and corrected together, any resulting skew would affect both groups equally. Fewer insertions and more nucleotide deletions at VDJ recombination sites were observed in patients with type 1 diabetes, implying thymic rearrangement abnormalities. Because cDNA was sequenced instead of genomic DNA, highly expressing activated cells could be over-represented, though the groups showed no difference in activation or CD3 levels. Because the HLA sub-analyses included only small numbers of individuals, any influence of HLA type on TCRB rearrangement was left unresolved.

A single peripheral blood draw of approximately 120 mL on average was collected from each donor into heparinised tubes. A BD FACSAria II and a panel including CD45RO, CCR7, CD25, CD127, CD95 and CD27 were used to sort naive, central memory, regulatory and stem cell-like memory CD4+ T cells. All sorted populations exceeded 95% purity. PBMCs were isolated immediately by Lymphoprep density gradient centrifugation and stained directly without culture. To minimize batch effects, samples were stained and sorted in pairs, one healthy donor with one patient per experiment. The entire amount of isolated RNA was reverse transcribed using the High Capacity cDNA Reverse Transcription Kit, so the sequenced TCRB transcripts were expressed ones. Deep immunoSEQ sequencing was applied to naive, central memory and regulatory T cell samples, giving an average of roughly 3.5 million total reads per sample. Sorted cells were lysed in RLT buffer and RNA was extracted with DNase-treated RNeasy Micro or Mini kits, depending on cell number. Each cell subset was processed on its own to prevent cross-contamination, while patient and healthy donor samples were processed together. The immunoSEQ multiplex PCR was used to amplify TCRB sequences from cDNA, yielding 87-bp fragments that span the CDR3 region. Sequencing of the amplicons was performed on the Illumina HiSeq platform. From the authors' description of their analysis: Synthetic template baselines were used to correct PCR bias computationally, reads within Hamming distance 2 were collapsed, and singletons that could not be merged were discarded. By aligning reads against IMGT, V, D and J genes, CDR3 length, and insertions or deletions at six rearrangement sites were assigned. Within each subset, clonotype counts were normalized to the number of sorted cells before true diversity and Gini coefficients were calculated with the tcR R package. Repertoire sharing was quantified using the overlap coefficient calculated on TCRB nucleotide sequences. TCRdb carries this immuneACCESS record with in-frame sequences only. Its versions omit some clonotypes, under half of them owing to an unresolved V gene in the studies checked, with the rest unexplained. V and J calls and clone size come straight from that table; D and trimming were deduced from the DNA. Present in this sample are 300,000 to 400,000 clones, 6.5% to 10% of which were seen just once. 0.44% of the sample lies in the top ten.

The sample consisted of central memory CD4+ T cells from blood. The chain employs TRBV5-4 and TRBJ1-4; the D gene identity is not certain. This TCR was recovered from a woman aged 18-30 years in good health. DNA sequence: TGTGCCAGCAGCTTGAGCGCAACTAATGAAAAACTGTTTTTT. This is translated as CASSLSATNEKLFF.